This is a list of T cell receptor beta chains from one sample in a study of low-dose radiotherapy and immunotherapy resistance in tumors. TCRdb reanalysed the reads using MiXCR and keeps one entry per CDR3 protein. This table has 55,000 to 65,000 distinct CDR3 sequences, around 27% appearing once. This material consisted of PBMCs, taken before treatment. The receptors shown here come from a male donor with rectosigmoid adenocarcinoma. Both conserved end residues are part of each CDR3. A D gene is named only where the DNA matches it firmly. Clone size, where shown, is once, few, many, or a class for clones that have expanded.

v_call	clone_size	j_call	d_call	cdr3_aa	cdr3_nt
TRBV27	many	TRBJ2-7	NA	CASSLPGEGMKQYF	TGTGCCAGCAGTTTACCAGGGGAGGGGATGAAGCAGTACTTC
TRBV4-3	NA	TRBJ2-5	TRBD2	CASSQEPGLAREETQYF	TGCGCCAGCAGCCAAGAACCGGGACTAGCGAGGGAGGAGACCCAGTACTTC
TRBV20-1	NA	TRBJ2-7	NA	CSAREFQGYYNEQYF	TGCAGTGCTAGAGAGTTTCAGGGGTATTACAATGAGCAGTACTTC
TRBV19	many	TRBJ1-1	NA	CASSIEPDSEAFF	TGTGCCAGTAGTATAGAACCAGACTCTGAAGCTTTCTTT
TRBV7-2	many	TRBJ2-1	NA	CASSLGSGPYNEQFF	TGTGCCAGCAGCTTAGGGAGCGGACCCTACAATGAGCAGTTCTTC
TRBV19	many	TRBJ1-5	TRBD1	CASSFGQEVQPQHF	TGTGCCAGTAGTTTCGGACAGGAGGTCCAGCCCCAGCATTTT
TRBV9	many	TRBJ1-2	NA	CASAENYGYTF	TGTGCCAGTGCAGAGAACTATGGCTACACCTTC
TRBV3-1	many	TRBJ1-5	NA	CASSPSSGVDQPQHF	TGTGCCAGCAGCCCGTCCTCGGGGGTCGATCAGCCCCAGCATTTT
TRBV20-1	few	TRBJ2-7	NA	CSARDLREQGMDDEQYF	TGCAGTGCTAGAGATCTCCGGGAACAGGGTATGGACGACGAGCAGTACTTC
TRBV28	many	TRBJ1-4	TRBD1	CASSLSGPPGQGAINEKLFF	TGTGCCAGCAGTTTATCCGGACCCCCGGGACAGGGGGCCATAAATGAAAAACTGTTTTTT
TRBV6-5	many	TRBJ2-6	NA	CASSYSSTRAGANVLTF	TGTGCCAGCAGTTACTCCTCGACGAGGGCTGGGGCCAACGTCCTGACTTTC
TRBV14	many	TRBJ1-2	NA	CASSQGPGAGGRYTF	TGTGCCAGCAGCCAAGGTCCAGGAGCTGGCGGTCGCTACACCTTC
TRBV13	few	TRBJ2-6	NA	CASSPRGAGANVLTF	TGTGCCAGCAGCCCCCGGGGTGCTGGGGCCAACGTCCTGACTTTC
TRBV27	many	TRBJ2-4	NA	CASSPRDTNIQYF	TGTGCCAGCAGTCCCCGGGACACGAACATTCAGTACTTC
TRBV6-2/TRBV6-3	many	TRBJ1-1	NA	CASTSGVTEAFF	TGTGCCAGCACCTCTGGGGTCACTGAAGCTTTCTTT
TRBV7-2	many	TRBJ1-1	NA	CASSLVPLNTEAFF	TGTGCCAGCAGCTTAGTGCCCTTGAACACTGAAGCTTTCTTT
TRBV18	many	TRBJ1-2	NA	CASSPLGENYGYTF	TGTGCCAGCTCACCCTTAGGTGAGAACTATGGCTACACCTTC
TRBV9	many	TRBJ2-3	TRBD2	CASSARSGSGTDTQYF	TGTGCCAGCAGCGCCCGAAGCGGGAGTGGCACAGATACGCAGTATTTT
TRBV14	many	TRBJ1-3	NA	CASSQRTSGNTIYF	TGTGCCAGCAGCCAACGGACGTCTGGAAACACCATATATTTT
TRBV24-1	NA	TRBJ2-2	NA	CATSDQDSLQASGGGELFFFFFFF	NA
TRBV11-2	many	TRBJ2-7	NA	CASSQTQGSYEQYF	TGTGCCAGCAGCCAAACTCAGGGTTCCTACGAGCAGTACTTC
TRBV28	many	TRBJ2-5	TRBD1	CASSATGGGKETQYF	TGTGCCAGCAGTGCCACAGGGGGCGGTAAAGAGACCCAGTACTTC
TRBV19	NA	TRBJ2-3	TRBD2	CASSRTSGIRDTQYF	TGTGCCAGTAGCAGGACTAGCGGGATCCGAGATACGCAGTATTTT
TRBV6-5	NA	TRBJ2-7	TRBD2	CASSPGRVAGTTSYEQYF	TGTGCCAGCAGCCCGGGCAGGGTAGCGGGAACTACCTCCTACGAGCAGTACTTC